One sample yielded the 13 T cell receptor beta chains listed below, sequenced in a study of radiation and T cells in renal cell carcinoma. The table came from immunoSEQ multiplex PCR; TCRdb's copy has only in-frame clones and leaves some out. The data show 130,000 to 150,000 clones, with less than 90% seen just once and roughly 17% held by the top ten. The time point: blood 4 weeks post-SBRT, at nephrectomy. Indicated treatment: 15 Gy SBRT to primary tumor, nephrectomy 4 weeks later. Specimen: blood, collected from a patient whose treatment included radiotherapy and nephrectomy. Every receptor here comes from a woman aged 45-65 years with renal cell carcinoma.

V gene TRBV10-3 combines with J gene TRBJ2-7; tentatively, D is TRBD1 (5 bases). Germline-derived CDR1 and CDR2 are ENHRY and SYGVKD. Trimming removed 8 bases at V and 0 bases at J, with 11 bases between. There are 13 residues in the CDR3. This CDR3 is CAIHPDSSYEQYF. CDR3 in DNA: TGTGCCATCCACCCCGACAGCTCCTACGAGCAGTACTTC.

This chain uses TRBV7-2 with TRBJ2-1, with 10 positions matching TRBD1. The CDR3 is made up of 15 amino acids. Per the germline V gene, CDR1 is SGHTA and CDR2 is FQGNSA. V lost 5 bases to trimming and J lost 2 bases; unmatched junction nucleotides: 3. CDR3 loop: CASSPDRGAYNEQFF. CDR3 nucleotides: TGTGCCAGCAGCCCGGACAGGGGGGCCTACAATGAGCAGTTCTTC.

The V gene is TRBV11-2, the J gene TRBJ1-6; possible D gene TRBD1, 5 bases. Germline-derived CDR1 and CDR2 are SGHAT and FQNNGV. V was trimmed by 5 bases and J by 8 bases, leaving 19 bases between them. The CDR3 has 16 amino acids. The CDR3 reads CASSPQRTLMDSPLHF. The CDR3 DNA sequence: TGTGCCAGCAGCCCCCAAAGGACACTGATGGATTCACCCCTCCACTTT.

The V and J genes are TRBV5-1 and TRBJ1-1, with D maybe TRBD1 (5 bases). The CDR3 is 14 residues long. CDR1 and CDR2 (germline): SGHRS, YFSETQ. The V and J ends lost 2 bases and 1 base respectively, with 9 bases between them. This chain's CDR3 is CASSLVTENTEAFF. The DNA for the CDR3 is TGCGCCAGCAGCTTAGTGACAGAGAACACTGAAGCTTTCTTT.

The chain links TRBV4-3 to TRBJ1-1; unclear D gene. V lost 0 bases and J 1 base, leaving 6 bases between the germline ends. Germline-derived CDR1 and CDR2 are LGHNA and YSLEER. The CDR3 totals 14 residues. CDR3 region: CASSQDLGNTEAFF. The CDR3, as DNA: TGCGCCAGCAGCCAAGATCTAGGGAACACTGAAGCTTTCTTT.

The rearrangement joins TRBV5-1 to TRBJ1-2; D possibly corresponds to TRBD1 (5 bases). The CDR3 is 14 amino acids. V dropped 4 bases and J dropped 4 bases, with 14 bases sitting between them. In germline, CDR1 is SGHRS, CDR2 YFSETQ. CDR3 nucleotide sequence: TGCGCCAGCAGCCAGGGACTGAGAGGCTATGGCTACACCTTC. It encodes CASSQGLRGYGYTF.

The chain combines TRBV19 with TRBJ2-7, with 8 bases fitting TRBD2. Trimming took 4 bases from V and 0 from J; bases not matched to a gene: 2. Per the germline V gene, CDR1 is LNHDA and CDR2 is SQIVND (reference sequence). The CDR3 is 14 residues long. DNA for the CDR3: TGTGCCAGTAGTAAGCTAGCGGGCTCCTACGAGCAGTACTTC. This codes for CASSKLAGSYEQYF.

The chain couples TRBV11-2 to TRBJ2-7; D might be TRBD2 (6 bases). V lost 3 bases to trimming and J lost 1 base, with 13 bases between them. Per the germline V gene, CDR1 is SGHAT and CDR2 is FQNNGV. CDR3 size: 15 residues. The CDR3 reads CASSFLLASSYEQYF. The CDR3 nucleotides read TGTGCCAGCAGCTTTCTTCTAGCGAGTTCCTACGAGCAGTACTTC.

The rearrangement joins TRBV27 to TRBJ2-3; either TRBD1 or TRBD2 may fit D (5 bases each). CDR3 size: 13 residues. Germline V gives CDR1 MNHEY, CDR2 SMNVEV (reference sequence). V lost 4 bases and J lost 0, with 5 bases in between. CDR3 in amino acids: CASSWDSTDTQYF. The CDR3 DNA is TGTGCCAGCAGTTGGGACAGCACAGATACGCAGTATTTT.

V and J are TRBV5-1 and TRBJ2-1, with 8 bases that match TRBD2. The J segment lost 4 bases and the V segment lost 0 bases, leaving 3 bases of the junction unmatched. The CDR3 covers 15 residues. CDR1 is SGHRS and CDR2 is YFSETQ in the germline V gene. The CDR3 is CASSLGGLGYNEQFF. The CDR3 nucleotides read TGCGCCAGCAGCTTGGGGGGACTAGGGTACAATGAGCAGTTCTTC.

The gene calls are TRBV28 and TRBJ1-1, with no clear D. V lost 5 bases and J 1 base, leaving 11 bases between the germline ends. Germline values: CDR1 MDHEN, CDR2 SYDVKM. This CDR3 is 14 amino acids long. The DNA of the CDR3 is TGTGCCAGCAGTCCCCCAGCGACGAACACTGAAGCTTTCTTT. This gives the protein CASSPPATNTEAFF.

The rearrangement links TRBV28 to TRBJ1-4, with D possibly being TRBD1 (5 bases). This CDR3 contains 15 residues. With 5 bases removed from V and 8 bases from J, the gap between germline ends came to 18 bases. Germline V gives CDR1 MDHEN, CDR2 SYDVKM. CDR3: CASSPTAPRDEKLFF. CDR3 in DNA: TGTGCCAGCAGTCCTACAGCCCCTCGGGACGAAAAACTGTTTTTT.

This chain joins TRBV28 and TRBJ2-7; possibly TRBD1 for D (5 bases). This CDR3 spans 13 amino acids. Trimming shortened V by 3 bases and J by 1 base, and 7 bases separated the two germline ends. Germline V gene lookup returns CDR1 MDHEN and CDR2 SYDVKM. The CDR3 nucleotides are TGTGCCAGCAGTTTCCCAGGGTCCTACGAGCAGTACTTC. Translation: CASSFPGSYEQYF.